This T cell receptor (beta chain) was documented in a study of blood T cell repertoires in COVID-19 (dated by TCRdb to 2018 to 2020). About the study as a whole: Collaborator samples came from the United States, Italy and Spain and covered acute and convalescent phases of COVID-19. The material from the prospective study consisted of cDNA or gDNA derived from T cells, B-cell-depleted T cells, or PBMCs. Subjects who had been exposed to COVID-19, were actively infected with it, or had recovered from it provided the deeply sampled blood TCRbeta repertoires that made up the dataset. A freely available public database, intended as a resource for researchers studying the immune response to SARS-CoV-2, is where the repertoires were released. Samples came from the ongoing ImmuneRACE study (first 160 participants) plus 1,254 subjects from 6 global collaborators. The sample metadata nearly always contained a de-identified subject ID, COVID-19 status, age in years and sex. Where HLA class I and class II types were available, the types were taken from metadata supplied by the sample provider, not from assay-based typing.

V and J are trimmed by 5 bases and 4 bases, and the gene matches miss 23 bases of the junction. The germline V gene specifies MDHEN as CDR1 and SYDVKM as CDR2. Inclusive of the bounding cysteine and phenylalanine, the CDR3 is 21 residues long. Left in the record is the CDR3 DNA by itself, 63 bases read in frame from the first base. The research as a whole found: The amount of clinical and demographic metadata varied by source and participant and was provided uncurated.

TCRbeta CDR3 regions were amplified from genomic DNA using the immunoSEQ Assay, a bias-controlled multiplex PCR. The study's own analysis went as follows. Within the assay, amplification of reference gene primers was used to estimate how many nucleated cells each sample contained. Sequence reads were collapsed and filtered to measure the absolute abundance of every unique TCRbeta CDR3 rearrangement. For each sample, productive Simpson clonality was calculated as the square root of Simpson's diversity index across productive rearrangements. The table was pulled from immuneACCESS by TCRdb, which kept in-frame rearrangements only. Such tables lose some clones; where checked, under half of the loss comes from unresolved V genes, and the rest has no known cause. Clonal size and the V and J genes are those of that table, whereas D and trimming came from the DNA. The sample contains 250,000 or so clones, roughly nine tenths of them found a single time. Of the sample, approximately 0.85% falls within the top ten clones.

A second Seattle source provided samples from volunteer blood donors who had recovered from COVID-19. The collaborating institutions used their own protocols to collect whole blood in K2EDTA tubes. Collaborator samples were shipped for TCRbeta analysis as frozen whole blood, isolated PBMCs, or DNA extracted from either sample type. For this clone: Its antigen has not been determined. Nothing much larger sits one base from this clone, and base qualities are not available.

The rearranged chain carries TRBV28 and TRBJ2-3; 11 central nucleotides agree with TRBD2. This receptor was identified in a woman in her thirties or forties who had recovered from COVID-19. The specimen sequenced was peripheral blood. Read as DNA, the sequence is TGTGCCAGCAGTGTTATCGAGACTAGCGGGAAAGTATACATCGGTGCAGATACGCAGTATTTT. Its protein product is CASSVIETSGKVYIGADTQYF.